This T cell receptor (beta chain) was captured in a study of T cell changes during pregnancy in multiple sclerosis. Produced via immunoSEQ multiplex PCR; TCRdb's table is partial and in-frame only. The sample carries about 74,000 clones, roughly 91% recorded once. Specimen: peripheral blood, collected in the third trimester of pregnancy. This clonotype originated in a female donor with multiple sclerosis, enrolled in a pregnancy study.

CDR3 bases: TGTGCCAGCAGCGTGCGGGGACAGATGTATATGAACACTGAAGCTTTCTTT. Translated: CASSVRGQMYMNTEAFF. The chain links TRBV7-9 to TRBJ1-1; 7 bases match TRBD1. This CDR3 has 17 amino acids. Trimming at V came to 5 bases and at J to 0 bases, leaving 12 bases not matched to a gene. The germline V gene encodes CDR1 SEHNR and CDR2 FQNEAQ (reference sequence). Filled out from reference TRBV7-9 and TRBJ1-1, the complete variable domain reads DTGVSQNPRHKITKRGQNVTFRCDPISEHNRLYWYRQTLGQGPEFLTYFQNEAQLEKSRLLSDRFSAERPKGSFSTLEIQRTEQGDSAMYLCASSVRGQMYMNTEAFFGQGTRLTVV.